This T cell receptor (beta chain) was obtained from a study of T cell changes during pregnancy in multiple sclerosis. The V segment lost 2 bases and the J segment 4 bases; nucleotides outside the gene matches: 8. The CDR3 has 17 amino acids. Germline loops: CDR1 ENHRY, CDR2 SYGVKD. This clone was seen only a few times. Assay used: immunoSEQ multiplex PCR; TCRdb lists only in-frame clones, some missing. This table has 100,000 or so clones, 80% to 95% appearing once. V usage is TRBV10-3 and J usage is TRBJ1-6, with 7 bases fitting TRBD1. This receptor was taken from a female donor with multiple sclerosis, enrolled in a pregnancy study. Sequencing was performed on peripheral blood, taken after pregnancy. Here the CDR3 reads CAISERTGDPYNSPLHF. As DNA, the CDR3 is TGTGCCATCAGTGAGAGGACAGGAGATCCGTATAATTCACCCCTCCACTTT.